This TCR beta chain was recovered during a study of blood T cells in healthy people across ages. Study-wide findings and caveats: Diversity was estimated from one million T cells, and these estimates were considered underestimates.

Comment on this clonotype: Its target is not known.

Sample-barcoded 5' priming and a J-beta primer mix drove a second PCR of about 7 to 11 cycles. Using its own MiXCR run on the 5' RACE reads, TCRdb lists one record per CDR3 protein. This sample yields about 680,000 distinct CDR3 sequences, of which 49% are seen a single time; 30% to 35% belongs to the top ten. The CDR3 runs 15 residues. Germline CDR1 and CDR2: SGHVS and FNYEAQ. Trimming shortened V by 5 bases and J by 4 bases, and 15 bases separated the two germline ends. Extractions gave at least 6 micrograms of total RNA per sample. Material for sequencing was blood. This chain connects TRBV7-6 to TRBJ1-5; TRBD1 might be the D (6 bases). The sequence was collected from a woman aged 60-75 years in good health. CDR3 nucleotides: TGTGCCAGCAGCGTTGAGACAGGCCTAAATCAGCCCCAGCATTTT. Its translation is CASSVETGLNQPQHF. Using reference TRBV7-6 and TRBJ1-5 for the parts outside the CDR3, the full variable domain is GAGVSQSPRYKVTKRGQDVALRCDPISGHVSLYWYRQALGQGPEFLTYFNYEAQQDKSGLPNDRFSAERPEGSISTLTIQRTEQRDSAMYRCASSVETGLNQPQHFGDGTRLSIL.